The rows below give T cell receptor beta chains drawn from one sample of a study of radiotherapy plus CTLA-4 blockade in lung cancer. TCRdb keeps only in-frame clones here, not all; method: immunoSEQ multiplex PCR. The data hold about 60,000 clones, with over 80% observed a single time. The specimen was peripheral blood, collected from a patient treated with radiotherapy plus ipilimumab. These TCRs come from a human donor with non-small cell lung cancer who had a partial response to radiotherapy plus ipilimumab. CDR3s include the opening cysteine and the closing phenylalanine or tryptophan. Some rows have no size entry. The others give once, few or many, or a class for an expanded clone.

v_call clone_size cdr3_aa
TRBV28 . CASTSTGEVYEQYF
TRBV10-3 . CAISESGRELEQYF
TRBV5-6 . CASSFFGHRMEGTGELFF
TRBV7-8 . CASSPQGTDRTEAFF
TRBV7-2 . CASSLRQGWTTYEQYF
TRBV27 . CASGPGGGGYEQYF
TRBV27 . CASSFKGFTEAFF
TRBV28 . CASSLGSPYEQYF
TRBV6-5 few CASSRDFSSYEQYF
TRBV30 . CAWSDEGAQPQHF
TRBV5-8 . CASSLRTSEFFEQFF
TRBV27 . CASSPDRIRGSDTQYF
TRBV6-6 . CASRTRAGVPYNEQFF
TRBV2 . CASKTGANYGYTF
TRBV7-9 . CASSLSSGGRTLEQYF
TRBV19 . CATGTGVDEQYF
TRBV7-8 . CASSPRTESSGNTIYF
TRBV19 . CASSASITGTQIEQFF
TRBV13 . CASSLEHRVGYTF
TRBV25-1 few CASREKRGDEKLFF
TRBV4-2 . CASSEGTLAGTPYNEQFF
TRBV5-1 few CASSLELQDTQYF
TRBV5-1 . CASSFGSTGEKNIQYF
TRBV19 . CASSIDPEGASFNQPQHF
TRBV4-2 . CASSRNLVISEQFF
TRBV7-8 . CASSFRGNQPQHF
TRBV2 . CASRSSGRLTGELFF
TRBV6-4 . CASSETGTGDYEQYF
TRBV4-1 . CASSRTGGPQETQYF
TRBV15 . CATSRGTTSGGYNEQFF
TRBV6-1 . CASSEAGGRQPQHF
TRBV5-6 . CASSEGRDDSPLHF
TRBV6-1 . CASSATGNTEAFF
TRBV21-1 . CASSKALSGTGGDTQYF
TRBV2 . CASSLVGAETYGYTF
TRBV10-1 . CASSEIVAGLGGELFF
TRBV27 . CASSSRHDGELFF
TRBV2 . CASKQGFGNTIYF
TRBV4-2 . CASSQGASLAGGIQETQYF
TRBV6-1 once CASSDPGTGQETQYF
TRBV5-1 . CASSPPLTGGTEAFF
TRBV6-1 . CASGLAGPTTYEQYF
TRBV11-2 . CASSLEAAPATF
TRBV14 . CASSPVWTSQADTQYF
TRBV4-2 . CASSQVFDYPADTQYF
TRBV2 once CASSEAGSSYNEQFF
TRBV6-1 . CASSPSGTVDQPQHF
TRBV28 few CASKRTSGRDRETQYF
TRBV27 once CASKRQNNEKLFF
TRBV5-1 . CASSFVGQAQETQYF